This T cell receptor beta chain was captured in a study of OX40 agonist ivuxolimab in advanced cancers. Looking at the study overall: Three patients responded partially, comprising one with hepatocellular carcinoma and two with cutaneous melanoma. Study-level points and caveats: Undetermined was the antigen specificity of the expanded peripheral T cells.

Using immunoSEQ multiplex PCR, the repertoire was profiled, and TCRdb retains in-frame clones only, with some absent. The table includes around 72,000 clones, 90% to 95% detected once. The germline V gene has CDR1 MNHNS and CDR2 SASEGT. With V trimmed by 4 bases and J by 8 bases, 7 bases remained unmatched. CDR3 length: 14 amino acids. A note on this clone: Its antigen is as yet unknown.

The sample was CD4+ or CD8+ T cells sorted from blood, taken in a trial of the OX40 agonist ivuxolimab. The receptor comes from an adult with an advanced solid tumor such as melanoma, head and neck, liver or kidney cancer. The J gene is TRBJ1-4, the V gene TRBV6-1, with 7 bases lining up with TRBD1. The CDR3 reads CASSGGQYTEKLFF. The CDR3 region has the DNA TGTGCCAGCAGTGGGGGACAGTACACGGAAAAACTGTTTTTT.